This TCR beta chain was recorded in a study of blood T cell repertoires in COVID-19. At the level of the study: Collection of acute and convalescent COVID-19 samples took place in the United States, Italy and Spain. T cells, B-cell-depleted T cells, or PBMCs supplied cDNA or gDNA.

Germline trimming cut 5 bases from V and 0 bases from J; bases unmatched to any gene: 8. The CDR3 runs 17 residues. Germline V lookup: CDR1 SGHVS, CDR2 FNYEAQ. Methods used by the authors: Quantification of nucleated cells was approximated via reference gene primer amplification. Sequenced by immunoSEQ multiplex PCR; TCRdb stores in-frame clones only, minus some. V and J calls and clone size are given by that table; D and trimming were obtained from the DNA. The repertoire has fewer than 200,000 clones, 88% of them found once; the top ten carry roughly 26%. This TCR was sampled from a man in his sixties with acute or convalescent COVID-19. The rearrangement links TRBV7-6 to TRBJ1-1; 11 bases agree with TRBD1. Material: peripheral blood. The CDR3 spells CASSPGQGVNMNTEAFF. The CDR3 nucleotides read TGTGCCAGCAGCCCGGGACAGGGGGTGAACATGAACACTGAAGCTTTCTTT.